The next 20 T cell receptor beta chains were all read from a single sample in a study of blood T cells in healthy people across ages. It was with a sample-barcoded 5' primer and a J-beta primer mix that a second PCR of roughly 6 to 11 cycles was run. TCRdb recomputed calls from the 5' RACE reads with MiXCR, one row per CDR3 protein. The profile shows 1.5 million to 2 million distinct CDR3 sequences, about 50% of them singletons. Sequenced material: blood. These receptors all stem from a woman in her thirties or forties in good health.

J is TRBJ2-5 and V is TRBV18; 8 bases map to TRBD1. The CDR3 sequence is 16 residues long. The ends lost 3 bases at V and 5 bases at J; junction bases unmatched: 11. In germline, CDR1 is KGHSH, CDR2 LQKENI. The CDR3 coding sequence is TGTGCCAGCTCACCCCACTTGACAGGGGAAACGGAGACCCAGTACTTC. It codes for CASSPHLTGETETQYF.

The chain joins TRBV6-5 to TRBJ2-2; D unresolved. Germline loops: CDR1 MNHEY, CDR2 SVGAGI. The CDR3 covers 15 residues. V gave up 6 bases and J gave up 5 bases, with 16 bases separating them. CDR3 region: CASRPQNWQTGELFF. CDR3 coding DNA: TGTGCCAGCAGACCACAGAACTGGCAGACCGGGGAGCTGTTTTTT.

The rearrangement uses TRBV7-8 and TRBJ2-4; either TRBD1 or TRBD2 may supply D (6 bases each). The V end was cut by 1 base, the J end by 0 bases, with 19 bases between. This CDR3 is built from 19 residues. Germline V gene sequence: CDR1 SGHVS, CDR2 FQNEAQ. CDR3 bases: TGTGCCAGCAGCTTAGGTATTAAATCGGGGGCCGGAGCCAAAAACATTCAGTACTTC. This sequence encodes CASSLGIKSGAGAKNIQYF.

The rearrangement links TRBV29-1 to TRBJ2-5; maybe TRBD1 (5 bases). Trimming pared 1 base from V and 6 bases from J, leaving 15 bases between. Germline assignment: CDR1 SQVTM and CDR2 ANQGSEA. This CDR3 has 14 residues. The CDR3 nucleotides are TGCAGCGTTGAAGCCGATGCCAGGGCGAAGACCCAGTACTTC. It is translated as CSVEADARAKTQYF.

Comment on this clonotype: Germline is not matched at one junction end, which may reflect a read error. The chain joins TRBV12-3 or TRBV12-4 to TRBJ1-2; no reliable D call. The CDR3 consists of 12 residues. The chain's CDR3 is CAISFGNYGYTF. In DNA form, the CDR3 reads TGTGCCATCAGTTTTGGTAACTATGGCTACACCTTC.

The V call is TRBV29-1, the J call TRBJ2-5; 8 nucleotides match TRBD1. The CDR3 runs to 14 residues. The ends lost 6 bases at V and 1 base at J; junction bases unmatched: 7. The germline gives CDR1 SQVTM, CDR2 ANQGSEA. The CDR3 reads CSVAQGAVQETQYF. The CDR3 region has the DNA TGCAGCGTAGCGCAGGGGGCAGTCCAAGAGACCCAGTACTTC.

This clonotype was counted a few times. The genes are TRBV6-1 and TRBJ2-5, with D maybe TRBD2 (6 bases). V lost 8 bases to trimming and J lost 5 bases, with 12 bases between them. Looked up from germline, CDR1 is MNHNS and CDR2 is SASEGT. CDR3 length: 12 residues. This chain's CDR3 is CASAGSGETQYF. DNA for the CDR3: TGTGCCAGCGCGGGGTCAGGGGAGACCCAGTACTTC.

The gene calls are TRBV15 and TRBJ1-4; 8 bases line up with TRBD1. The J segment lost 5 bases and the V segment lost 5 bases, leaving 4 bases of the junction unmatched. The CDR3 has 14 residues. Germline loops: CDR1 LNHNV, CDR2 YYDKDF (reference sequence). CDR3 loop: CATSGGQGNEKLFF. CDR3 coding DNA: TGTGCCACCAGCGGAGGACAGGGCAATGAAAAACTGTTTTTT.

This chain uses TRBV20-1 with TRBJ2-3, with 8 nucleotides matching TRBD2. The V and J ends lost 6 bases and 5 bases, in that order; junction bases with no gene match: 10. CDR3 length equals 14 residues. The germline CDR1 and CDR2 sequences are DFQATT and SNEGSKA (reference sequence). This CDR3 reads CSASGPAGVDTQYF. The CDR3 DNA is TGCAGTGCCTCGGGACCAGCGGGGGTAGATACGCAGTATTTT.

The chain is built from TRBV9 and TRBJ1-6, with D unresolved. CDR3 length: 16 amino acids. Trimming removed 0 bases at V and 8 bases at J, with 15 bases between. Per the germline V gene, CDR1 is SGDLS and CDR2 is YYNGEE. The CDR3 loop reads CASSVEDPGGDSPLHF. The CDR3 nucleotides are TGTGCCAGCAGCGTAGAGGACCCAGGAGGAGATTCACCCCTCCACTTT.

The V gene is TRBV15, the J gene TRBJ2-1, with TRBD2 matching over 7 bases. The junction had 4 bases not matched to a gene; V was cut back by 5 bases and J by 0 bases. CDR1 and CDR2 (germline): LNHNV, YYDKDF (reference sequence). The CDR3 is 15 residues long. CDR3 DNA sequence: TGTGCCACCAGCGCTCGGACTAGCTCCTACAATGAGCAGTTCTTC. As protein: CATSARTSSYNEQFF.

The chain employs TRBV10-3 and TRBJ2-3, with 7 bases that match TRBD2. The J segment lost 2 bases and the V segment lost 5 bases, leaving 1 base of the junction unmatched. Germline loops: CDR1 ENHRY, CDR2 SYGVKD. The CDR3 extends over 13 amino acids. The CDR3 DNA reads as TGTGCCATCAGTAGGGACTACACAGATACGCAGTATTTT. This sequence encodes CAISRDYTDTQYF.

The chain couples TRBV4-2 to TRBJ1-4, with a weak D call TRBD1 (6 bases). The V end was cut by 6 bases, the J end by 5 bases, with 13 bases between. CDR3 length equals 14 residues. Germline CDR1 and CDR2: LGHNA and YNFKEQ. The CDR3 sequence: CASSLFTGNEKLFF. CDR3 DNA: TGTGCCAGCAGTCTATTTACAGGGAATGAAAAACTGTTTTTT.

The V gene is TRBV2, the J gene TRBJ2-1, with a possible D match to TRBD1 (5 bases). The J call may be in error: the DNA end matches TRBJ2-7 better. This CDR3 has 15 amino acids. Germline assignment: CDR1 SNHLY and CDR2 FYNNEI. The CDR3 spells CASSEQGAVPYEQYF. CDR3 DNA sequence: TGTGCCAGCAGTGAGCAAGGGGCAGTCCCCTACGAGCAGTACTTC.

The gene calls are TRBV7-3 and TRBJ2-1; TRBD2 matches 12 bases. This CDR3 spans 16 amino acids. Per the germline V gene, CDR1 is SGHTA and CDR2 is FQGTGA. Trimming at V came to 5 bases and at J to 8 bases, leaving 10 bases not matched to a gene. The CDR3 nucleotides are TGTGCCAGCAGCAGAAGGGGACTAGCGGGTGTCCATGAGCAGTTCTTC. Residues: CASSRRGLAGVHEQFF.

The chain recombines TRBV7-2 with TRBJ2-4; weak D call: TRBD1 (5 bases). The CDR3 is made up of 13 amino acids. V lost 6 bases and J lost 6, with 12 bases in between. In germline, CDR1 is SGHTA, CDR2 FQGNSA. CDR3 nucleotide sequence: TGTGCCAGCAGTTCAGGGTCGGGAAACATTCAGTACTTC. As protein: CASSSGSGNIQYF. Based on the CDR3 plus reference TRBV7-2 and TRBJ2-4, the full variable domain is GAGVSQSPSNKVTEKGKDVELRCDPISGHTALYWYRQSLGQGLEFLIYFQGNSAPDKSGLPSDRFSAERTGGSVSTLTIQRTQQEDSAVYLCASSSGSGNIQYFGAGTRLSVL.

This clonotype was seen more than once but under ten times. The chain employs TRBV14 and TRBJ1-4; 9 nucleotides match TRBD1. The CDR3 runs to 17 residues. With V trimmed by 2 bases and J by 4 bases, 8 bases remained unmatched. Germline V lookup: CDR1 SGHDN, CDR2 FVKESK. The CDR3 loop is CASSQKMGTGLNEKLFF. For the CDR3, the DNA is TGTGCCAGCAGCCAAAAGATGGGGACAGGGCTTAATGAAAAACTGTTTTTT.

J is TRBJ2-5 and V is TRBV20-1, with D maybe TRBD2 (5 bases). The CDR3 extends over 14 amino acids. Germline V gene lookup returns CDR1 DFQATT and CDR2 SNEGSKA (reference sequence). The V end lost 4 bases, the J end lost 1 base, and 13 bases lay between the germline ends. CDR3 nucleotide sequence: TGCAGTGCTAAAATAGCGTGGCGCCAAGAGACCCAGTACTTC. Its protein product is CSAKIAWRQETQYF.

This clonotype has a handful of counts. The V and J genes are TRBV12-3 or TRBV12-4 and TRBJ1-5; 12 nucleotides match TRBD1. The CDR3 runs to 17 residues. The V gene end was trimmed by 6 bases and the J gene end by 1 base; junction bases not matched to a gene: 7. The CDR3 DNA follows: TGTGCCAGCAGGATTGGGACAGGGGGCAGGAGCAATCAGCCCCAGCATTTT. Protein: CASRIGTGGRSNQPQHF.

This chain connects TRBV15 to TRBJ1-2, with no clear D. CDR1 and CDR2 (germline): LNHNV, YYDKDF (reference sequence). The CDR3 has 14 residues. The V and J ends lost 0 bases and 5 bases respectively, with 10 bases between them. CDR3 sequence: CATSRDKTIYGYTF. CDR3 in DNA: TGTGCCACCAGCAGAGATAAGACGATATATGGCTACACCTTC.